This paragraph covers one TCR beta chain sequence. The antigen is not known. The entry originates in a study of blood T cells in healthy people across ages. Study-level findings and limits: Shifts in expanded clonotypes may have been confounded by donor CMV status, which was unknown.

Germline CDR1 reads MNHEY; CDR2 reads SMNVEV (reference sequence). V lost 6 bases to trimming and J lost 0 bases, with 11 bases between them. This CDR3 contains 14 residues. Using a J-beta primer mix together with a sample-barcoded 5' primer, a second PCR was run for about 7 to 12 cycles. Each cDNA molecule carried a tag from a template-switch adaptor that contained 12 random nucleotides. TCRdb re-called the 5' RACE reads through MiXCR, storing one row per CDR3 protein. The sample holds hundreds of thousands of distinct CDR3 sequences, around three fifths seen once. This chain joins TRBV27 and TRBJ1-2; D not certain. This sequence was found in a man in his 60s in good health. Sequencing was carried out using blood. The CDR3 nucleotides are TGTGCCAGCAGCAACCACTGGTCTAACTATGGCTACACCTTC. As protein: CASSNHWSNYGYTF.